These T cell receptor beta chains were read from a single sample in a study of OX40 agonist ivuxolimab in advanced cancers. Some clones are missing from TCRdb's copy, which holds only in-frame ones; the method was immunoSEQ multiplex PCR. Of 55,000 to 75,000 clones listed, roughly 87% are singletons. The sequencing used CD4+ or CD8+ T cells sorted from blood, collected in a trial of the OX40 agonist ivuxolimab. The receptors were gathered from an adult with an advanced solid tumor such as melanoma, head and neck, liver or kidney cancer. Each CDR3 is given without its conserved first and last residue. Some rows mark clone size as missing; the rest say once, few, many or name a class of expanded clone.

V	J	size	CDR3
TRBV7-6	TRBJ1-2	NA	ASSPGHSNYGYT
TRBV2	TRBJ2-1	NA	ASKRTSGTSNEQF
TRBV11-1	TRBJ2-5	NA	ASSLAGRGVLGTQY
TRBV19	TRBJ2-3	NA	ASSIWASGRTDTQY
TRBV13	TRBJ2-1	NA	ASSWEGGTYNEQF
TRBV5-1	TRBJ2-3	NA	ASSLVALSRATDTQY
TRBV11-1	TRBJ2-7	NA	ASSLVIWGNSSYEQY
TRBV4-1	TRBJ1-5	NA	ASSQVGGNQPQH
TRBV18	TRBJ2-7	NA	ASSPGRTLVYEQY
TRBV7-3	TRBJ2-6	NA	ASGGNGANVLT
TRBV5-1	TRBJ2-6	NA	ASSLGWEANVLT
TRBV4-2	TRBJ1-2	NA	ASSQDQAGAYGYT
TRBV30	TRBJ1-2	NA	AWREGSTSNYGYT
TRBV9	TRBJ1-3	NA	ASSTDSGNTIY
TRBV7-9	TRBJ2-7	NA	ASSFRDYEQY
TRBV28	NA	once	ASSLGTPPYEQY
TRBV19	TRBJ2-1	once	ASSISSGSINNEQF